Listed below are T cell receptor beta chains from one sample, sequenced in a study of identical twins. TCRdb re-called the 5' RACE reads through MiXCR, storing one row per CDR3 protein. In the table there are some 900,000 distinct CDR3 sequences, more than 9% of which are singletons. In addition, the sample was reused for a study of yellow fever vaccine responses in identical twins.

The sequenced sample was PBMCs. These receptor sequences come from a woman between 18 and 29 years old in good health. The CDR3 runs from the conserved cysteine through the conserved F or W. Each record gives: V gene, J gene, clone size, D gene, CDR3 protein. D genes are given only for firm matches. Only some rows state a clone size, as once, few, many or a class for expanded clones.

v_gene: TRBV12-3/TRBV12-4; j_gene: TRBJ1-2; abundance: -; d_gene: -; CDR3aa: CVSSGDWGAGGYTF
v_gene: TRBV7-9; j_gene: TRBJ2-3; abundance: few; d_gene: -; CDR3aa: CASSLSGAWGTDTQYF
v_gene: TRBV20-1; j_gene: TRBJ2-5; abundance: -; d_gene: -; CDR3aa: CSARGAGARVTQYF
v_gene: TRBV24-1; j_gene: TRBJ2-1; abundance: -; d_gene: TRBD2; CDR3aa: CATSASGGASLYNEQFF
v_gene: TRBV20-1; j_gene: TRBJ2-2; abundance: few; d_gene: -; CDR3aa: CSARGLGQNTGELFF
v_gene: TRBV7-2; j_gene: TRBJ2-7; abundance: many; d_gene: -; CDR3aa: CASSPLSYEQYF
v_gene: TRBV6-1; j_gene: TRBJ2-1; abundance: -; d_gene: TRBD2; CDR3aa: CASSADTGGNEQFF
v_gene: TRBV10-1; j_gene: TRBJ2-3; abundance: few; d_gene: -; CDR3aa: CASSEGWASTDTQYF
v_gene: TRBV24-1; j_gene: TRBJ2-3; abundance: few; d_gene: -; CDR3aa: CATSGGDTQYF
v_gene: TRBV12-3/TRBV12-4; j_gene: TRBJ2-2; abundance: many; d_gene: TRBD2; CDR3aa: CASTLGLAGVTGELFF
v_gene: TRBV18; j_gene: TRBJ2-5; abundance: -; d_gene: -; CDR3aa: CASSPWTFQETQYF
v_gene: TRBV12-3/TRBV12-4; j_gene: TRBJ2-1; abundance: -; d_gene: TRBD2; CDR3aa: CASTPGLAGGGVEQFF
v_gene: TRBV6-5; j_gene: TRBJ2-6; abundance: -; d_gene: -; CDR3aa: CASSSNFPLISGANVLTF
v_gene: TRBV27; j_gene: TRBJ2-7; abundance: -; d_gene: TRBD1; CDR3aa: CASSPLDRGSYEQYF
v_gene: TRBV28; j_gene: TRBJ2-1; abundance: few; d_gene: TRBD1; CDR3aa: CASRDRVSFKNEQFF
v_gene: TRBV3-1; j_gene: TRBJ2-3; abundance: -; d_gene: -; CDR3aa: CASSQGWRGTDTQYF
v_gene: TRBV10-3; j_gene: TRBJ2-1; abundance: -; d_gene: -; CDR3aa: CAISERDRYNEQFF
v_gene: TRBV20-1; j_gene: TRBJ2-1; abundance: few; d_gene: -; CDR3aa: CSAEDHNEQFF
v_gene: TRBV7-9; j_gene: TRBJ2-5; abundance: -; d_gene: TRBD2; CDR3aa: CASSELADGQETQYF
v_gene: TRBV20-1; j_gene: TRBJ2-1; abundance: few; d_gene: -; CDR3aa: CSAPVEALKSEQFF
v_gene: TRBV20-1; j_gene: TRBJ2-3; abundance: -; d_gene: -; CDR3aa: CSAQQGTTSTDTQYF
v_gene: TRBV10-1; j_gene: TRBJ2-1; abundance: few; d_gene: TRBD1; CDR3aa: CASSEVETGTYNEQFF
v_gene: TRBV20-1; j_gene: TRBJ2-1; abundance: -; d_gene: -; CDR3aa: CSARDSWGGAGYEQFF
v_gene: TRBV28; j_gene: TRBJ1-2; abundance: many; d_gene: -; CDR3aa: CASSLEVRYGYTF
v_gene: TRBV29-1; j_gene: TRBJ2-1; abundance: many; d_gene: TRBD2; CDR3aa: CSAEPGLAGVFEQFF
v_gene: TRBV10-1; j_gene: TRBJ1-2; abundance: few; d_gene: -; CDR3aa: CASSDRASMGYTF
v_gene: TRBV24-1; j_gene: TRBJ2-7; abundance: many; d_gene: -; CDR3aa: CATSEGYEQYF
v_gene: TRBV18; j_gene: TRBJ2-1; abundance: -; d_gene: -; CDR3aa: CASSNRDSGEQFF
v_gene: TRBV14; j_gene: TRBJ2-1; abundance: -; d_gene: TRBD2; CDR3aa: CASSQGGLAGVSYNEQFF
v_gene: TRBV5-1; j_gene: TRBJ2-3; abundance: -; d_gene: TRBD1; CDR3aa: CASSTTGGADTQYF
v_gene: TRBV7-6; j_gene: TRBJ2-2; abundance: -; d_gene: -; CDR3aa: CASSLGAGRTGELFF
v_gene: TRBV7-8; j_gene: TRBJ2-7; abundance: few; d_gene: -; CDR3aa: CASSLELADHYEQYF
v_gene: TRBV19; j_gene: TRBJ2-6; abundance: -; d_gene: TRBD1; CDR3aa: CASTAGTGIFGANVLTF
v_gene: TRBV7-2; j_gene: TRBJ2-5; abundance: -; d_gene: -; CDR3aa: CASSLTATQEAQYF
v_gene: TRBV19; j_gene: TRBJ1-4; abundance: -; d_gene: TRBD1; CDR3aa: CASSTDRLAEKLFF
v_gene: TRBV5-1; j_gene: TRBJ2-5; abundance: -; d_gene: TRBD2; CDR3aa: CASSPVGGLASQETQYF
v_gene: TRBV21-1; j_gene: TRBJ2-1; abundance: few; d_gene: -; CDR3aa: CASSILSSYNEQFF
v_gene: TRBV5-5; j_gene: TRBJ2-5; abundance: few; d_gene: TRBD2; CDR3aa: CASSPGSSGIGETQYF
v_gene: TRBV4-2; j_gene: TRBJ2-5; abundance: -; d_gene: TRBD2; CDR3aa: CASSRAIAGGQGETQYF
v_gene: TRBV3-1; j_gene: TRBJ2-7; abundance: -; d_gene: TRBD2; CDR3aa: CASSFGLAGGPLEQYF